This entry features one TCR beta chain sequence. Its antigen is not known. This sample is part of a study of T cell clones after liver transplantation. Study in general: Draws occurred before transplant, before withdrawal, and after complete or failed withdrawal.

Study findings and constraints: In two subjects, few donor cells limited the measurable donor-reactive repertoire.

The germline V and J ends were trimmed by 11 bases and 12 bases, with 20 bases remaining between them. The CDR3 is made up of 12 amino acids. CDR1 and CDR2 from the germline V gene are MDHEN and SYDVKM. Clones were sequenced by immunoSEQ multiplex PCR, and TCRdb holds only the in-frame ones, with some missing. The sample holds about 80,000 clones, around four fifths seen once. Sample: CD4+ T cells from blood, taken around 42 months after liver transplant. The sequence was obtained from a human patient who received a liver transplant. Some T cells may possibly be graft donor cells. The V and J genes are TRBV28 and TRBJ2-1; possible D gene TRBD1, 5 bases. Written as DNA, the CDR3 is TGTGCCGGTTCACAGGAGCACCAACGGCAGTTCTTC. Protein product: CAGSQEHQRQFF.